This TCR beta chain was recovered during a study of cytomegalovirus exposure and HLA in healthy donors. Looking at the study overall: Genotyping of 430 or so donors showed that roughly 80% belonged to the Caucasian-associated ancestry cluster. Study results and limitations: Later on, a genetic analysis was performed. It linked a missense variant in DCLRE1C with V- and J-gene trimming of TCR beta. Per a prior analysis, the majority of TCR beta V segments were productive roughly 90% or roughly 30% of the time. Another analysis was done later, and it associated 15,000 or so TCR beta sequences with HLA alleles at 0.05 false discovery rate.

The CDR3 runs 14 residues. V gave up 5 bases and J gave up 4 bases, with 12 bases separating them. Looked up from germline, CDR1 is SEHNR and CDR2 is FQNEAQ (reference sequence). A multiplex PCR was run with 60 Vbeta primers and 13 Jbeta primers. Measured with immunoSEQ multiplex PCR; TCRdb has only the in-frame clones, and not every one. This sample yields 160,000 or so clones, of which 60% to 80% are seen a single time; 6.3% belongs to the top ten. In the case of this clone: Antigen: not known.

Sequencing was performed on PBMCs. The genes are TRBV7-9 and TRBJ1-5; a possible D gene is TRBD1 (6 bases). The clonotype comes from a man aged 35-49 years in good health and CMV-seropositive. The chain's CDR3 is CASSLQGKNQPQHF. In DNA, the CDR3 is TGTGCCAGCAGCCTACAGGGTAAAAATCAGCCCCAGCATTTT.